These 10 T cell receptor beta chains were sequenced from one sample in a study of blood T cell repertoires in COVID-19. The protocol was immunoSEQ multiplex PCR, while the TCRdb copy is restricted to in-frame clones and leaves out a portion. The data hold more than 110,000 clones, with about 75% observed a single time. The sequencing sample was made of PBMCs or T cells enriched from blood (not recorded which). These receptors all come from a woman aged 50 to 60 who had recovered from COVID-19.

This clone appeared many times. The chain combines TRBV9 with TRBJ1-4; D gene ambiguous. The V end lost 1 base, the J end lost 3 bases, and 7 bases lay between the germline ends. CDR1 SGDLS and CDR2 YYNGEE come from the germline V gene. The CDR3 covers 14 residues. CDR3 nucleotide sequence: TGTGCCAGCAGCGTATCGGGATCTAATGAAAAACTGTTTTTT. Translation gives CASSVSGSNEKLFF.

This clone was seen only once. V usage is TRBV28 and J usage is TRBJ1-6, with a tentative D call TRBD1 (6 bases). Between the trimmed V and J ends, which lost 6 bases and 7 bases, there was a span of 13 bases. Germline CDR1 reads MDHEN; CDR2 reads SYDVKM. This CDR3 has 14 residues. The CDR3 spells CASSSGQGNSPLHF. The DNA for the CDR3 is TGTGCCAGCAGCTCCGGGCAGGGGAATTCACCCCTCCACTTT.

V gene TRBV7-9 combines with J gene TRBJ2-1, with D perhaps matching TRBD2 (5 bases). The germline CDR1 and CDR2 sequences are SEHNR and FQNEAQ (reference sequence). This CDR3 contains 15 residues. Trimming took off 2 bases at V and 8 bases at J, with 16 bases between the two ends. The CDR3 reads CASSLLTTLKDEQFF. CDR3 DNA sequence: TGTGCCAGCAGCTTATTGACTACCCTGAAGGATGAGCAGTTCTTC.

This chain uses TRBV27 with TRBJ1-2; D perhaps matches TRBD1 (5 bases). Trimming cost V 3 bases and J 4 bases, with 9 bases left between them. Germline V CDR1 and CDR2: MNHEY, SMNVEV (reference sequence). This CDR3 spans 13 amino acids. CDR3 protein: CASSFQGPYGYTF. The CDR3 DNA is TGTGCCAGCAGTTTCCAGGGCCCCTATGGCTACACCTTC.

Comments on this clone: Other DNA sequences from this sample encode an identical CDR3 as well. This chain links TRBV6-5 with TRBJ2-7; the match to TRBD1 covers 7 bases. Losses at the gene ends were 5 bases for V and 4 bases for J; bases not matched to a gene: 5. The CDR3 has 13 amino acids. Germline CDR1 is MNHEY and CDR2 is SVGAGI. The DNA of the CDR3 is TGTGCCAGCAGTAGGGACAGACCTTACGAGCAGTACTTC. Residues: CASSRDRPYEQYF.

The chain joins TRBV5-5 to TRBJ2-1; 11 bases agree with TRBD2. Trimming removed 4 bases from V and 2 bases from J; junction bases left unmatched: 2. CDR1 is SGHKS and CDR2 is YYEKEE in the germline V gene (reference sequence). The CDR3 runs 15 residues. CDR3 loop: CASSLLAGAYNEQFF. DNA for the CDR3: TGTGCCAGCAGCCTACTAGCGGGGGCCTACAATGAGCAGTTCTTC.

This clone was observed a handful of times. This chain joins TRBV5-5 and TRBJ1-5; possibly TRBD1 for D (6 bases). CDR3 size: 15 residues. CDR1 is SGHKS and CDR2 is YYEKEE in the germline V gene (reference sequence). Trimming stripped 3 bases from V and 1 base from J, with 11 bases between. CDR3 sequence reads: CASSSLGASNQPQHF. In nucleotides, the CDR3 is TGTGCCAGCAGCTCTCTGGGGGCGAGCAATCAGCCCCAGCATTTT.

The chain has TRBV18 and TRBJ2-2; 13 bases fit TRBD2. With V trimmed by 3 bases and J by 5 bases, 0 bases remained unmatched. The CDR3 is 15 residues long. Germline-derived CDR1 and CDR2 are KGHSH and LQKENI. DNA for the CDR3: TGTGCCAGCTCACCGGGACTAGCGGGAACCGGGGAGCTGTTTTTT. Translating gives CASSPGLAGTGELFF.

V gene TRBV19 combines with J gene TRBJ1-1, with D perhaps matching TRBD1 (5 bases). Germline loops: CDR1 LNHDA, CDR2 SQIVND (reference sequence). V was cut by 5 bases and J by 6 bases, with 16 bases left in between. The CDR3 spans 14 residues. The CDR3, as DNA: TGTGCCAGTAGTGTGCGTAGGGCGGGGCCTGAAGCTTTCTTT. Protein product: CASSVRRAGPEAFF.

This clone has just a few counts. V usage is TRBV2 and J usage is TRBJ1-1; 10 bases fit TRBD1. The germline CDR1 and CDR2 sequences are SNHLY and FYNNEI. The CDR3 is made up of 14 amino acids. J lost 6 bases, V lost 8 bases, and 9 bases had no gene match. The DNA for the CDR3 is TGTGCCAGCCTAGACAGGGGGCTTTTGCCTGAAGCTTTCTTT. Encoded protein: CASLDRGLLPEAFF.